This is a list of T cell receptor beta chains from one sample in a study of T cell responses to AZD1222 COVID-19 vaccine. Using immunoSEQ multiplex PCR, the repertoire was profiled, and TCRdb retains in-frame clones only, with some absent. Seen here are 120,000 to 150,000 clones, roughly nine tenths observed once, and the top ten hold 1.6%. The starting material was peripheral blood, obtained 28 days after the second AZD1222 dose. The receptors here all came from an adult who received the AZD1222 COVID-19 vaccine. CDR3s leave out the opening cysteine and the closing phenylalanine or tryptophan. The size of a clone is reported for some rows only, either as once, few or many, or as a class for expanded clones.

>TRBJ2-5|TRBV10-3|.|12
AISGGQGDETQY
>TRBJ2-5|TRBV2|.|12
ASAPGGPGETQY
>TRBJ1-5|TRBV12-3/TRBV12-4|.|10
ASSPSNQPQH
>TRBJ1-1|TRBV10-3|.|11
AITESLHTEAF
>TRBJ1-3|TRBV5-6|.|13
ASSPGGALGNTIY
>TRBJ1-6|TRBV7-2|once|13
ASRSRQGVFSPLH
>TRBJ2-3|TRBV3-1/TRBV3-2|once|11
ASSQGLTDTQY
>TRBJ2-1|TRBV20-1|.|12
SASTSGEINEQF
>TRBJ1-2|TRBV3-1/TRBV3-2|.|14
ASSQDLIPSPLGYT
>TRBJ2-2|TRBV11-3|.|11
ASSSRRTGELF
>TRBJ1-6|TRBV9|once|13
ASSAGQGVGSPLH
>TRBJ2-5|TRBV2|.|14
ASRVTSGGLSETQY
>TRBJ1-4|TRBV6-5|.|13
ASSYSSATISELF
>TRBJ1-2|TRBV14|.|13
ASSPMGSHSSGYT
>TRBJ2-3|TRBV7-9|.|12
ASSWTVSTDTQY
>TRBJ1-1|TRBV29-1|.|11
SVEAGVTTEAF
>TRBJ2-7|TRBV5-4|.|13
ASSGGGLAANEQY
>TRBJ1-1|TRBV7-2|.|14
ASSERPGLLNTEAF